The clone carrying this T cell receptor beta chain appeared a single time. The data belong to a study of technical replicates of blood from a handful of donors. This CDR3 contains 16 residues. Germline V gene data show CDR1 as SGHAT and CDR2 as FQNNGV. Trimming at V came to 2 bases and at J to 3 bases, leaving 5 bases not matched to a gene. The table came from immunoSEQ multiplex PCR; TCRdb's copy has only in-frame clones and leaves some out. This sample has approximately 60,000 clones, with more than 75% found just once. The clonotype originates from a human donor in good health. Some clones in this sample may be carry-over from other donors' samples. The sample consisted of PBMCs. This chain links TRBV11-2 with TRBJ2-7, with 12 bases identical to TRBD1. The CDR3 sequence: CASSLQGQGANYEQYF. CDR3 bases: TGTGCCAGCAGCTTACAGGGACAGGGGGCCAACTACGAGCAGTACTTC.